Shown below are 19 T cell receptor beta chains from a single sample sequenced in a study of blood T cell repertoires in COVID-19. The method was immunoSEQ multiplex PCR; TCRdb's version includes in-frame clones alone and lacks a portion of them. The table has 120,000 or so clones, around four fifths seen once. Specimen: peripheral blood. These receptors all stem from a man aged 60-69 years with acute or convalescent COVID-19.

The chain combines TRBV6-5 with TRBJ2-7; 7 nucleotides align to TRBD1. The CDR3 length is 13 residues. The V gene end was trimmed by 7 bases and the J gene end by 3 bases; junction bases not matched to a gene: 6. Germline values: CDR1 MNHEY, CDR2 SVGAGI. The DNA of the CDR3 is TGTGCCAGCAACAGGGGCGGCAACTACGAGCAGTACTTC. Translated: CASNRGGNYEQYF.

J is TRBJ2-1 and V is TRBV10-3; TRBD2 agrees at 8 bases. The germline CDR1 and CDR2 sequences are ENHRY and SYGVKD. The junction had 4 bases not matched to a gene; V was cut back by 4 bases and J by 8 bases. The CDR3 loop spans 13 amino acids. DNA of the CDR3: TGTGCCATCAGTGCGGAGACTAGCGATGAGCAGTTCTTC. Translation: CAISAETSDEQFF.

V usage is TRBV10-3 and J usage is TRBJ1-4, with D perhaps matching TRBD1 (6 bases). V shed 10 bases and J shed 6 bases, with 18 bases lying between them. The V gene's germline CDR1 is ENHRY and CDR2 SYGVKD. This CDR3 comprises 14 residues. Here the CDR3 reads CATGGTTGYEKLFF. The CDR3 DNA follows: TGTGCCACGGGGGGGACTACAGGGTATGAAAAACTGTTTTTT.

The V and J genes are TRBV11-2 and TRBJ2-7, with 10 bases lining up with TRBD1. The CDR3 spans 14 residues. Germline trimming cut 5 bases from V and 4 bases from J; bases unmatched to any gene: 5. CDR1 and CDR2 (germline): SGHAT, FQNNGV. This CDR3 reads CASSNDRGPYEQYF. In DNA form, the CDR3 reads TGTGCCAGCAGCAACGACAGGGGGCCTTACGAGCAGTACTTC.

V usage is TRBV27 and J usage is TRBJ2-7, with 7 bases aligning to TRBD1. The germline CDR1 and CDR2 sequences are MNHEY and SMNVEV (reference sequence). CDR3 length: 17 amino acids. The ends lost 6 bases at V and 2 bases at J; junction bases unmatched: 16. The CDR3 nucleotides are TGTGCCAGCAGGGGAGACAGGGCTAGGGCCGGGGCCTACGAGCAGTACTTC. Amino acid sequence: CASRGDRARAGAYEQYF.

V is TRBV7-2 and J is TRBJ2-5; D uncertain. The CDR3 consists of 13 residues. Germline V gene data show CDR1 as SGHTA and CDR2 as FQGNSA. V shed 4 bases and J shed 5 bases, with 11 bases lying between them. For the CDR3, the DNA is TGTGCCAGCAGCTATGGCCCCGGGGAGACCCAGTACTTC. It specifies CASSYGPGETQYF.

The rearrangement joins TRBV7-3 to TRBJ1-1; 7 bases line up with TRBD1. This CDR3 spans 14 amino acids. Germline trimming cut 5 bases from V and 6 bases from J; bases unmatched to any gene: 9. The germline V gene has CDR1 SGHTA and CDR2 FQGTGA. In nucleotides, the CDR3 is TGTGCCAGCAGCCGCACAGGGGAGAGGGCTGAAGCTTTCTTT. It translates to CASSRTGERAEAFF.

This clone was recorded only once. The chain couples TRBV2 to TRBJ1-5, with a weak D call TRBD1 (6 bases). Trimming pared 2 bases from V and 5 bases from J, leaving 10 bases between. CDR1 is SNHLY and CDR2 is FYNNEI in the germline V gene. The CDR3 runs 14 residues. The DNA of the CDR3 is TGTGCCAGCAGTGAAAGGGCAGGGGATCAGCCCCAGCATTTT. This encodes CASSERAGDQPQHF.

The chain recombines TRBV5-1 with TRBJ2-5, with 7 bases matching TRBD2. Germline V gives CDR1 SGHRS, CDR2 YFSETQ. The CDR3 is 13 residues long. J was trimmed by 5 bases and V by 3 bases; bases with no gene match: 4. DNA of the CDR3: TGCGCCAGCAGCTCCCAAGCGGGGGAGACCCAGTACTTC. It translates to CASSSQAGETQYF.

The V and J genes are TRBV4-1 and TRBJ1-1, with D unclear. Trimming removed 3 bases from V and 0 bases from J, with 11 bases in between. CDR3 length: 15 amino acids. Germline CDR1 reads MGHRA; CDR2 reads YSYEKL. The CDR3 DNA reads TGCGCCAGCAGCCAGGGCCTTACAGTGAACACTGAAGCTTTCTTT. This encodes CASSQGLTVNTEAFF.

This chain connects TRBV6-1 to TRBJ2-2, with D perhaps TRBD2 (5 bases). The CDR3 spans 17 residues. With 1 base removed from V and 2 bases from J, the gap between germline ends came to 14 bases. From germline, CDR1 is MNHNS and CDR2 SASEGT. The CDR3 DNA reads TGTGCCAGCAGTGAAGTCCGCCTAGCCCCTAACACCGGGGAGCTGTTTTTT. This translates into CASSEVRLAPNTGELFF.

This clone has just one count. The chain is built from TRBV28 and TRBJ1-4; 9 nucleotides match TRBD1. There are 17 residues in the CDR3. Unmatched junction bases numbered 10, after V lost 6 bases and J lost 2 bases. Looked up from germline, CDR1 is MDHEN and CDR2 is SYDVKM. The CDR3 loop reads CASSYRGTGGTNEKLFF. Written as DNA, the CDR3 is TGTGCCAGCAGCTATAGGGGCACAGGGGGCACTAATGAAAAACTGTTTTTT.

V is TRBV28 and J is TRBJ1-2; D possibly corresponds to TRBD1 (6 bases). With 4 bases removed from V and 2 bases from J, the gap between germline ends came to 14 bases. The CDR3 runs to 15 residues. CDR1 is MDHEN and CDR2 is SYDVKM in the germline V gene. The CDR3 reads CASSSPQGWNYGYTF. As DNA, the CDR3 is TGTGCCAGCAGTTCCCCTCAGGGGTGGAACTATGGCTACACCTTC.

The chain joins TRBV18 to TRBJ2-7; the D gene is possibly TRBD2 (6 bases). The CDR3 has 13 residues. Trimming cost V 10 bases and J 3 bases, with 16 bases left between them. The germline gives CDR1 KGHSH, CDR2 LQKENI. CDR3 region: CATGGTSDYEQYF. The CDR3 DNA reads as TGTGCCACTGGGGGGACCTCTGACTACGAGCAGTACTTC.

V and J are TRBV27 and TRBJ1-5; D is perhaps TRBD1 (5 bases). V lost 10 bases and J lost 6, with 16 bases in between. The CDR3 loop spans 13 amino acids. Germline V CDR1 and CDR2: MNHEY, SMNVEV (reference sequence). The CDR3 nucleotides are TGTGCCATCACTATAGGGGAGGTTCAGCCCCAGCATTTT. Translation gives CAITIGEVQPQHF.

The genes are TRBV27 and TRBJ2-5; TRBD2 matches 7 bases. CDR3 length equals 14 residues. Trimming at V came to 5 bases and at J to 4 bases, leaving 7 bases not matched to a gene. Looked up from germline, CDR1 is MNHEY and CDR2 is SMNVEV (reference sequence). Here the CDR3 reads CASSTRREGETQYF. The CDR3 nucleotides are TGTGCCAGCAGTACACGGAGGGAGGGAGAGACCCAGTACTTC.

This sequence joins TRBV3-1 (or the pseudogene TRBV3-2) and TRBJ1-1; no definite D call. The ends were cut back, 3 bases at V and 6 bases at J, with 11 bases in the middle. The length of the CDR3 is 13 residues. Germline V gene sequence: CDR1 LGHDT, CDR2 YNNKEL (reference sequence). The chain's CDR3 is CASSHSSGAEAFF. The CDR3 nucleotides are TGTGCCAGCAGCCATTCAAGCGGGGCTGAAGCTTTCTTT.

The chain uses TRBV7-8 and TRBJ1-6; D perhaps matches TRBD1 (6 bases). The CDR3 spans 17 residues. V was shortened by 5 bases and J by 0 bases, with 14 bases between the two germline ends. The germline V gene encodes CDR1 SGHVS and CDR2 FQNEAQ. The CDR3: CASSPFIGGSYNSPLHF. The DNA for the CDR3 is TGTGCCAGCAGCCCGTTCATAGGGGGCTCCTATAATTCACCCCTCCACTTT.

Ten or more counts support this clone. This rearrangement joins TRBV5-5 to TRBJ2-4, with D possibly being TRBD2 (6 bases). The CDR3 covers 14 residues. Germline loops: CDR1 SGHKS, CDR2 YYEKEE (reference sequence). The V gene lost 3 bases and the J gene lost 10 bases, with 17 bases spanning the gap. The CDR3 is CASSSTGTGEIQYF. The CDR3 DNA is TGTGCCAGCAGCTCTACCGGGACTGGAGAGATTCAGTACTTC.